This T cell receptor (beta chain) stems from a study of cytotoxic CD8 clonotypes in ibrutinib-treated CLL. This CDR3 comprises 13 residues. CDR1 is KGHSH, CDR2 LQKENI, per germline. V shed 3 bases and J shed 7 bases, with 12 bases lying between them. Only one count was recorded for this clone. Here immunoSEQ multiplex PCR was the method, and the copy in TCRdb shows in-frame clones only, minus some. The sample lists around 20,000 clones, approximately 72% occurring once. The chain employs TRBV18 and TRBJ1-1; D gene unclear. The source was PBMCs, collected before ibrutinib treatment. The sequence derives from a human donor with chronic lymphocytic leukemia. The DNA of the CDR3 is TGTGCCAGCTCACCCGGGAGGGTAGATGAAGCTTTCTTT. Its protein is CASSPGRVDEAFF.